The 27 T cell receptor beta chains reported below all come from one sample, sequenced in a study of blood T cell repertoires in COVID-19. Method: immunoSEQ multiplex PCR; TCRdb's copy keeps in-frame clones and lacks some. The sample lists some 700,000 clones; around 90% were seen once. Sequencing was done on a sample of peripheral blood. All receptors derive from a woman aged 18-29 years with acute or convalescent COVID-19.

The V call is TRBV5-6, the J call TRBJ1-1; D is perhaps TRBD1 (6 bases). V was shortened by 4 bases and J by 1 base, with 11 bases between the two germline ends. CDR3 length: 14 amino acids. Germline CDR1 is SGHDT and CDR2 is YYEEEE. CDR3 region: CASSLGQPNTEAFF. Here the CDR3 DNA reads TGTGCCAGCAGCCTCGGACAGCCGAACACTGAAGCTTTCTTT.

The chain couples TRBV6-5 to TRBJ1-1, with 9 bases matching TRBD1. Germline V gene data show CDR1 as MNHEY and CDR2 as SVGAGI. The CDR3 consists of 13 residues. V lost 8 bases to trimming and J lost 4 bases; unmatched junction nucleotides: 5. Here the CDR3 reads CASSMTGGTEAFF. CDR3 in DNA: TGTGCCAGCTCCATGACAGGGGGCACTGAAGCTTTCTTT.

This rearrangement joins TRBV6-5 to TRBJ1-2; a weak D match, TRBD1 (5 bases). This CDR3 comprises 14 residues. Trimming left V 8 bases short and J 4 bases short, with 17 bases between. The germline gives CDR1 MNHEY, CDR2 SVGAGI. CDR3 region: CASASDSLGYGYTF. The CDR3 region has the DNA TGTGCCAGCGCGTCAGACAGCCTGGGCTATGGCTACACCTTC.

V usage is TRBV7-2 and J usage is TRBJ2-3, with TRBD1 matching over 8 bases. Trimming took 5 bases from V and 2 from J; bases not matched to a gene: 6. Germline V gives CDR1 SGHTA, CDR2 FQGNSA. The CDR3 has 15 residues. CDR3 sequence: CASSPRTGLTDTQYF. The CDR3 region has the DNA TGTGCCAGCAGCCCACGGACAGGGCTCACAGATACGCAGTATTTT. The full variable domain, completed using reference TRBV7-2 and TRBJ2-3, is GAGVSQSPSNKVTEKGKDVELRCDPISGHTALYWYRQSLGQGLEFLIYFQGNSAPDKSGLPSDRFSAERTGGSVSTLTIQRTQQEDSAVYLCASSPRTGLTDTQYFGPGTRLTVL.

The chain couples TRBV9 to TRBJ2-7, with a weak D call TRBD2 (5 bases). The germline V gene encodes CDR1 SGDLS and CDR2 YYNGEE. This CDR3 has 14 amino acids. V lost 3 bases and J 3 bases, leaving 13 bases between the germline ends. CDR3: CASSEGPGSYEQYF. In nucleotides, the CDR3 is TGTGCCAGCAGCGAGGGCCCGGGGAGCTACGAGCAGTACTTC.

This chain uses TRBV4-2 with TRBJ1-1; a possible D gene is TRBD1 (5 bases). V was shortened by 8 bases and J by 1 base, with 14 bases between the two germline ends. The CDR3 extends over 14 amino acids. CDR1 LGHNA and CDR2 YNFKEQ come from the germline V gene. CDR3 in amino acids: CASQPTVTNTEAFF. In DNA form, the CDR3 reads TGTGCCAGCCAACCGACAGTTACGAACACTGAAGCTTTCTTT.

V and J are TRBV2 and TRBJ1-1; no clear D gene. Trimming stripped 9 bases from V and 6 bases from J, with 8 bases between. The germline V gene has CDR1 SNHLY and CDR2 FYNNEI. The CDR3 is 10 residues long. CDR3 in amino acids: CASSGAEAFF. In DNA form, the CDR3 reads TGTGCCAGTAGCGGGGCTGAAGCTTTCTTT.

The rearrangement links TRBV11-2 to TRBJ2-5; 8 bases fit TRBD1. Germline CDR1 reads SGHAT; CDR2 reads FQNNGV. The CDR3 consists of 15 residues. V lost 2 bases, J lost 2 bases, and 4 bases stayed unmatched. The CDR3 region has the DNA TGTGCCAGCAGCTTAAGAACAGGGGGGCAAGAGACCCAGTACTTC. Its protein product is CASSLRTGGQETQYF.

V is TRBV5-4 and J is TRBJ2-7, with 8 bases identical to TRBD1. This CDR3 has 14 residues. In germline, CDR1 is SGHNT, CDR2 YYREEE (reference sequence). The V segment lost 0 bases and the J segment 4 bases; nucleotides outside the gene matches: 3. The CDR3 loop is CASSLGTGIYEQYF. The CDR3 DNA follows: TGTGCCAGCAGCTTGGGGACAGGGATTTACGAGCAGTACTTC.

In this sample, this clone turned up a few times. The chain joins TRBV7-6 to TRBJ2-5, with TRBD1 identical over 8 bases. The germline V gene has CDR1 SGHVS and CDR2 FNYEAQ. This CDR3 has 17 residues. Trimming took 3 bases from V and 5 from J; bases not matched to a gene: 14. The CDR3 loop reads CASSFTWTGSLAETQYF. The CDR3 DNA is TGTGCCAGCAGCTTCACCTGGACAGGGTCTCTTGCTGAGACCCAGTACTTC.

The chain combines TRBV5-6 with TRBJ1-4; D gene ambiguous. Looked up from germline, CDR1 is SGHDT and CDR2 is YYEEEE. The CDR3 loop spans 15 amino acids. V lost 4 bases and J lost 10, with 20 bases in between. The CDR3 sequence: CASSTRGTTVGKLFF. In nucleotides, the CDR3 is TGTGCCAGCAGCACCCGTGGAACGACTGTGGGAAAACTGTTTTTT.

The chain employs TRBV12-5 and TRBJ1-5; TRBD1 aligns across 7 bases. The trim removed 7 bases at V and 0 bases at J, leaving 6 bases unmatched. Germline V lookup: CDR1 LGHNT, CDR2 FRNRAP. This CDR3 spans 15 amino acids. The DNA for the CDR3 is TGTGCTAGTGTTGTGACAGGGTCTAGCAATCAGCCCCAGCATTTT. Its protein product is CASVVTGSSNQPQHF.

The V call is TRBV3-1 (or the pseudogene TRBV3-2), the J call TRBJ1-3, with D tentatively TRBD1 (6 bases). Between the trimmed V and J ends, which lost 1 base and 7 bases, there was a span of 26 bases. This CDR3 comprises 19 residues. Germline V gene sequence: CDR1 LGHDT, CDR2 YNNKEL (reference sequence). The CDR3 DNA is TGTGCCAGCAGCCAAGCGGCCAAGACAGGAGGCCCTATCGCCAACACCATATATTTT. Amino acids: CASSQAAKTGGPIANTIYF.

This clone has just a few counts. The V call is TRBV7-9, the J call TRBJ1-4, with 8 positions matching TRBD1. The CDR3 is 16 amino acids. Losses at the gene ends were 2 bases for V and 2 bases for J; bases not matched to a gene: 4. Germline V gives CDR1 SEHNR, CDR2 FQNEAQ (reference sequence). Written as DNA, the CDR3 is TGTGCCAGCAGCTTAAGGACAGGGTCCACTAATGAAAAACTGTTTTTT. Translated: CASSLRTGSTNEKLFF.

V is TRBV4-1 and J is TRBJ1-2; TRBD1 aligns across 8 bases. The CDR3 is 15 residues long. Germline loops: CDR1 MGHRA, CDR2 YSYEKL. With 4 bases clipped from V and 2 bases from J, the junction kept 6 bases outside the gene matches. CDR3 nucleotides: TGCGCCAGCAGCCTAACAGGGGGTACCAACTATGGCTACACCTTC. Amino acid sequence: CASSLTGGTNYGYTF.

The rearrangement joins TRBV3-1 (or the pseudogene TRBV3-2) to TRBJ1-1; D not resolved. Looked up from germline, CDR1 is LGHDT and CDR2 is YNNKEL (reference sequence). The length of the CDR3 is 14 residues. V dropped 0 bases and J dropped 9 bases, with 14 bases sitting between them. This CDR3 reads CASSQDTLFRKAFF. Written as DNA, the CDR3 is TGTGCCAGCAGCCAAGATACCCTATTCCGTAAAGCTTTCTTT.

The CDR3 is CASSLKSGGTYEQYF. CDR3 nucleotides: TGTGCCAGCAGTTTAAAGAGCGGGGGGACTTACGAGCAGTACTTC. The rearrangement links TRBV27 to TRBJ2-7; 9 positions match TRBD2. V shed 2 bases, J shed 4 bases, and the junction held 6 bases outside the gene matches. The CDR3 is 15 residues long. The germline V gene has CDR1 MNHEY and CDR2 SMNVEV (reference sequence).

The chain has TRBV4-1 and TRBJ2-2; 12 nucleotides align to TRBD2. The CDR3 totals 18 residues. The germline V gene has CDR1 MGHRA and CDR2 YSYEKL. The ends lost 2 bases at V and 3 bases at J; junction bases unmatched: 7. CDR3 sequence: CASSQKLLAGGDTGELFF. The CDR3 coding sequence is TGCGCCAGCAGCCAAAAATTACTAGCGGGGGGTGACACCGGGGAGCTGTTTTTT.

This chain joins TRBV7-2 and TRBJ1-1; TRBD1 matches at 9 bases. Looked up from germline, CDR1 is SGHTA and CDR2 is FQGNSA. The CDR3 has 14 residues. Trimming removed 7 bases from V and 7 bases from J; junction bases left unmatched: 10. The CDR3 sequence: CASTYVGTGNEAFF. CDR3 nucleotides: TGTGCCAGCACCTATGTAGGGACAGGGAATGAAGCTTTCTTT.

The chain joins TRBV4-3 to TRBJ1-1; no clear D. Germline CDR1 LGHNA, CDR2 YSLEER. The CDR3 runs to 12 residues. V lost 0 bases, J lost 10 bases, and 9 bases lay in between. This chain's CDR3 is CASSQDRRGAFF. CDR3 nucleotides: TGCGCCAGCAGCCAAGATAGACGGGGAGCTTTCTTT.

The sample holds one count of this clone. The rearrangement uses TRBV5-6 and TRBJ2-2; D is possibly TRBD1 (6 bases). Deletions cut 4 bases from V and 2 bases from J, with 15 bases between. This CDR3 has 16 residues. Germline CDR1 is SGHDT and CDR2 is YYEEEE. CDR3 DNA: TGTGCCAGCAGCCTACGGACAGTAGTCAACACCGGGGAGCTGTTTTTT. Protein sequence: CASSLRTVVNTGELFF.

This clone was seen just once. V is TRBV6-5 and J is TRBJ1-2; 8 bases agree with TRBD1. Losses at the gene ends were 6 bases for V and 4 bases for J; bases not matched to a gene: 7. Germline CDR1 reads MNHEY; CDR2 reads SVGAGI. CDR3 length: 14 amino acids. The DNA of the CDR3 is TGTGCCAGCAGCATGGACAGGGCGATCTATGGCTACACCTTC. It codes for CASSMDRAIYGYTF.

The chain has TRBV6-5 and TRBJ2-7; 7 bases map to TRBD1. The V segment lost 6 bases and the J segment 6 bases; nucleotides outside the gene matches: 11. This CDR3 is built from 14 residues. Germline CDR1 is MNHEY and CDR2 is SVGAGI. The CDR3 bases are TGTGCCAGCAGAAATACAGGGGCCGTTAGCGAGCAGTACTTC. It codes for CASRNTGAVSEQYF.

This chain connects TRBV30 to TRBJ1-2, with TRBD1 matching over 7 bases. Germline CDR1 reads GTSNPN; CDR2 reads SVGIG (reference sequence). V dropped 3 bases and J dropped 1; count of bases not matched to a gene: 5. The CDR3 spans 14 residues. The CDR3 bases are TGTGCCTGGAGCGGGACAGCCGTTAACTATGGCTACACCTTC. Residues: CAWSGTAVNYGYTF.

This clone was found a few times. The chain is built from TRBV5-1 and TRBJ1-5; tentative D call: TRBD1 (5 bases). With 2 bases removed from V and 6 bases from J, the gap between germline ends came to 12 bases. Per the germline V gene, CDR1 is SGHRS and CDR2 is YFSETQ. CDR3 length equals 14 residues. The chain's CDR3 is CASSLGVPGQPQHF. The CDR3 region has the DNA TGCGCCAGCAGCTTAGGGGTACCAGGTCAGCCCCAGCATTTT. The full variable domain, completed using reference TRBV5-1 and TRBJ1-5, is KAGVTQTPRYLIKTRGQQVTLSCSPISGHRSVSWYQQTPGQGLQFLFEYFSETQRNKGNFPGRFSGRQFSNSRSEMNVSTLELGDSALYLCASSLGVPGQPQHFGDGTRLSIL.

The V call is TRBV21-1, the J call TRBJ2-7; the table gives TRBD1 as D, unverified against the DNA. TRBV21-1 is labeled a pseudogene. CDR3 length equals 14 residues. CDR3 region: CASSPDRESYEQYF. The CDR3 region has the DNA TGTGCCAGCAGCCCGGACAGGGAATCCTACGAGCAGTACTTC.

This chain joins TRBV29-1 and TRBJ1-2, with 8 bases lining up with TRBD1. J was trimmed by 8 bases and V by 6 bases; bases with no gene match: 11. The CDR3 covers 13 residues. The germline V gene encodes CDR1 SQVTM and CDR2 ANQGSEA. The CDR3 DNA sequence: TGCAGCGTCCCGGCGCAGGGGGCATGGGGCTACACCTTC. As protein: CSVPAQGAWGYTF.